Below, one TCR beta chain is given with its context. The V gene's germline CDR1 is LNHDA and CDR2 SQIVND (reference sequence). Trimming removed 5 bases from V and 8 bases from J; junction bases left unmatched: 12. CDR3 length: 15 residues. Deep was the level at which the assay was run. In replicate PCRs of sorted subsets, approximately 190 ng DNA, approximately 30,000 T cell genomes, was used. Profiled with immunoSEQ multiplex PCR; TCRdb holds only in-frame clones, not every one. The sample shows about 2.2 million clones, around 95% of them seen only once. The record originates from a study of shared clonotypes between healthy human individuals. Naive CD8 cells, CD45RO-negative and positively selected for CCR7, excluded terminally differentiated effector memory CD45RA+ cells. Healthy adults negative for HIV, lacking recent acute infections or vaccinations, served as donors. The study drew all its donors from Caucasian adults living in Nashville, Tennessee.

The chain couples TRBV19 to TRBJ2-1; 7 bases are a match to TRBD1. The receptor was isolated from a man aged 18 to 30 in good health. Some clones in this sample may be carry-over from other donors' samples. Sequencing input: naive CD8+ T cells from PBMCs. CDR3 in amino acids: CASSYVPQGRDEQFF. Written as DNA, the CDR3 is TGTGCCAGTAGTTACGTCCCACAGGGGCGGGATGAGCAGTTCTTC.